This is a list of T cell receptor beta chains from one sample in a study of memory CD4+ T cells and cytomegalovirus serostatus. Method: immunoSEQ multiplex PCR; TCRdb's copy keeps in-frame clones and lacks some. The sample lists tens of thousands of clones, approximately 80% seen once, with 0.55% to 0.7% in the top ten. Sequencing was done on a sample of memory CD4+ T cells from blood. These receptors came from an adult in good health and CMV-seronegative. Each CDR3 is given with its conserved first and last residue. The D gene is left open where the match is weak. Size tells how often a clone was seen (once, few, many) or the class of an expanded clone, and some rows leave it out.

j_gene: TRBJ2-7
abundance: NA
v_gene: TRBV28
d_gene: NA
CDR3aa: CASSFKGLEQYF
CDR3nt: TGTGCCAGCAGTTTCAAAGGTCTCGAGCAGTACTTC

j_gene: TRBJ1-1
abundance: NA
v_gene: TRBV30
d_gene: NA
CDR3aa: CAGNRVRNTEAFF
CDR3nt: TGTGCCGGAAACAGGGTCAGGAACACTGAAGCTTTCTTT

j_gene: TRBJ1-1
abundance: NA
v_gene: TRBV5-1
d_gene: NA
CDR3aa: CASSSRATGLGNTEAFF
CDR3nt: TGCGCCAGCAGCTCAAGAGCCACAGGGCTTGGGAACACTGAAGCTTTCTTT

j_gene: TRBJ2-2
abundance: NA
v_gene: TRBV6-1
d_gene: NA
CDR3aa: CASSHMGLYTGELFF
CDR3nt: TGTGCCAGCAGCCATATGGGATTGTACACCGGGGAGCTGTTTTTT

j_gene: TRBJ1-2
abundance: NA
v_gene: TRBV19
d_gene: TRBD1
CDR3aa: CASSTPGQNLGYTF
CDR3nt: TGTGCCAGTAGTACCCCGGGACAGAATCTTGGCTACACCTTC

j_gene: TRBJ2-3
abundance: NA
v_gene: TRBV7-6
d_gene: TRBD2
CDR3aa: CASSPRTSGEADTQYF
CDR3nt: TGTGCCAGCAGCCCTAGGACTAGCGGGGAGGCAGATACGCAGTATTTT

j_gene: TRBJ1-1
abundance: NA
v_gene: TRBV2
d_gene: NA
CDR3aa: CASKEVAEAFF
CDR3nt: TGTGCCAGCAAGGAGGTCGCTGAAGCTTTCTTT

j_gene: TRBJ2-4
abundance: NA
v_gene: TRBV19
d_gene: NA
CDR3aa: CASSFRQGGTENIQYF
CDR3nt: TGTGCCAGTAGTTTCCGACAGGGCGGGACCGAAAACATTCAGTACTTC

j_gene: TRBJ2-5
abundance: NA
v_gene: TRBV5-1
d_gene: NA
CDR3aa: CASSLGWGETQYF
CDR3nt: TGCGCCAGCAGCTTGGGGTGGGGAGAGACCCAGTACTTC

j_gene: TRBJ1-3
abundance: NA
v_gene: TRBV5-1
d_gene: NA
CDR3aa: CASSLAPGADSNTIYF
CDR3nt: TGCGCCAGCAGCTTGGCACCAGGGGCGGATTCAAACACCATATATTTT

j_gene: TRBJ1-1
abundance: once
v_gene: TRBV6-4
d_gene: NA
CDR3aa: CASRRTGNTEAFF
CDR3nt: TGTGCCAGCAGAAGGACGGGCAACACTGAAGCTTTCTTT

j_gene: TRBJ1-2
abundance: NA
v_gene: TRBV21-1
d_gene: NA
CDR3aa: CASSSRQDACSGYTF
CDR3nt: TGTGCCAGCAGCTCGAGACAGGATGCATGTAGCGGCTACACCTTC

j_gene: TRBJ1-2
abundance: NA
v_gene: TRBV15
d_gene: NA
CDR3aa: CATSSHTETYGYTF
CDR3nt: TGTGCCACCAGCAGCCACACAGAGACCTATGGCTACACCTTC

j_gene: TRBJ2-1
abundance: NA
v_gene: TRBV19
d_gene: NA
CDR3aa: CASSPRQNNYNEQFF
CDR3nt: TGTGCCAGTAGTCCCCGCCAGAATAACTACAATGAGCAGTTCTTC

j_gene: TRBJ1-1
abundance: medium-sized
v_gene: TRBV29-1
d_gene: NA
CDR3aa: CSVQGGGSDGTEAFF
CDR3nt: TGCAGCGTTCAGGGTGGGGGGTCAGATGGCACTGAAGCTTTCTTT

j_gene: TRBJ1-3
abundance: NA
v_gene: TRBV30
d_gene: TRBD1
CDR3aa: CAWSAGQGLISGNTIYF
CDR3nt: TGTGCCTGGAGTGCCGGACAGGGGCTGATCTCTGGAAACACCATATATTTT

j_gene: TRBJ2-7
abundance: NA
v_gene: TRBV11-2
d_gene: NA
CDR3aa: CASSLGGRTGEQYF
CDR3nt: TGTGCCAGCAGCTTAGGGGGCCGGACGGGGGAGCAGTACTTC

j_gene: TRBJ1-6
abundance: once
v_gene: TRBV18
d_gene: NA
CDR3aa: CASSGGVNSPLHF
CDR3nt: TGTGCCAGCTCCGGCGGGGTTAATTCACCCCTCCACTTT

j_gene: TRBJ2-6
abundance: NA
v_gene: TRBV7-6
d_gene: NA
CDR3aa: CASSLGASGANVLTF
CDR3nt: TGTGCCAGCAGCTTAGGGGCTTCTGGGGCCAACGTCCTGACTTTC

j_gene: TRBJ1-4
abundance: NA
v_gene: TRBV7-8
d_gene: TRBD1
CDR3aa: CASSLMTGLSEKLFF
CDR3nt: TGTGCCAGCAGCTTAATGACAGGGTTGAGCGAAAAACTGTTTTTT

j_gene: TRBJ1-5
abundance: NA
v_gene: TRBV19
d_gene: TRBD1
CDR3aa: CASSIGTGASNQPQHF
CDR3nt: TGTGCCAGTAGTATAGGAACAGGGGCGAGCAATCAGCCCCAGCATTTT

j_gene: TRBJ1-1
abundance: NA
v_gene: TRBV7-9
d_gene: NA
CDR3aa: CASSFGGNTEAFF
CDR3nt: TGTGCCAGCAGCTTTGGGGGTAACACTGAAGCTTTCTTT

j_gene: TRBJ2-7
abundance: once
v_gene: TRBV25-1
d_gene: NA
CDR3aa: CASSLQGGDEQYF
CDR3nt: TGTGCCAGCAGTCTCCAGGGCGGAGACGAGCAGTACTTC

j_gene: TRBJ1-1
abundance: NA
v_gene: TRBV7-9
d_gene: NA
CDR3aa: CASSPYGEGNTEAFF
CDR3nt: TGTGCCAGCAGCCCGTACGGGGAAGGGAACACTGAAGCTTTCTTT

j_gene: TRBJ2-1
abundance: NA
v_gene: TRBV18
d_gene: NA
CDR3aa: CASSPQGAYNEQFF
CDR3nt: TGTGCCAGCTCACCACAAGGGGCCTACAATGAGCAGTTCTTC

j_gene: TRBJ2-5
abundance: NA
v_gene: TRBV9
d_gene: NA
CDR3aa: CASSVARTETQYF
CDR3nt: TGTGCCAGCAGCGTAGCCAGGACGGAGACCCAGTACTTC

j_gene: TRBJ2-1
abundance: NA
v_gene: TRBV5-1
d_gene: TRBD2
CDR3aa: CASSLGLGLAGHNEQFF
CDR3nt: TGCGCCAGCAGCTTGGGTCTCGGGCTAGCGGGGCACAATGAGCAGTTCTTC

j_gene: TRBJ1-4
abundance: NA
v_gene: TRBV29-1
d_gene: NA
CDR3aa: CSVDFGGATREKLFF
CDR3nt: TGCAGCGTTGACTTCGGGGGGGCGACTCGGGAAAAACTGTTTTTT

j_gene: TRBJ1-6
abundance: few
v_gene: TRBV5-6
d_gene: TRBD1
CDR3aa: CASRTGRNSPLHF
CDR3nt: TGTGCCAGCCGGACAGGGCGTAATTCACCCCTCCACTTT

j_gene: TRBJ1-4
abundance: few
v_gene: TRBV29-1
d_gene: NA
CDR3aa: CSVGEVKEKLFF
CDR3nt: TGCAGCGTTGGGGAGGTTAAGGAAAAACTGTTTTTT

j_gene: TRBJ1-2
abundance: NA
v_gene: TRBV7-6
d_gene: NA
CDR3aa: CASSSTGGGQYGYTF
CDR3nt: TGTGCCAGCAGCTCGACAGGTGGAGGGCAATATGGCTACACCTTC

j_gene: TRBJ2-5
abundance: NA
v_gene: TRBV20-1
d_gene: NA
CDR3aa: CSASHGETQYF
CDR3nt: TGCAGTGCTAGTCATGGTGAGACCCAGTACTTC

j_gene: TRBJ1-5
abundance: NA
v_gene: TRBV2
d_gene: NA
CDR3aa: CASTSMKDQPQHF
CDR3nt: TGTGCCAGCACTTCGATGAAGGACCAGCCCCAGCATTTT

j_gene: TRBJ1-1
abundance: NA
v_gene: TRBV28
d_gene: NA
CDR3aa: CASSLGGVNTEAFF
CDR3nt: TGTGCCAGCAGTTTAGGGGGGGTGAACACTGAAGCTTTCTTT